What follows are 7 T cell receptor beta chains derived from one specimen sequenced in a study of shared clonotypes between healthy human individuals. Clones were read by immunoSEQ multiplex PCR, and TCRdb kept only the in-frame ones, dropping some. The sample gives about 690,000 clones, 90% of which show up once; 34% is in the top ten. Sequenced input: memory CD8+ T cells from PBMCs. Subset specified: CD45RO+ cells pooled with CCR7-negative TemRA cells. Receptor source: a young man in good health. Some clones in this sample may be carry-over from other donors' samples.

The chain carries TRBV7-2 and TRBJ1-1; tentatively, D is TRBD1 (6 bases). V shed 3 bases and J shed 4 bases, with 12 bases lying between them. The CDR3 has 14 residues. CDR1 and CDR2 from the germline V gene are SGHTA and FQGNSA. DNA of the CDR3: TGTGCCAGCAGCTTTGGGGGGCGGTCCACTGAAGCTTTCTTT. Translated: CASSFGGRSTEAFF.

This clone was counted a few times. This chain links TRBV6-5 with TRBJ1-5; D ambiguous. Trimming took 5 bases from V and 2 from J, leaving 10 bases between them. In germline, CDR1 is MNHEY, CDR2 SVGAGI. The CDR3 totals 14 residues. CDR3 DNA: TGTGCCAGCAGTCCGAGGTCCGGCAATCAGCCCCAGCATTTT. This gives the protein CASSPRSGNQPQHF.

The chain has TRBV4-2 and TRBJ2-3, with 7 bases matching TRBD2. The trim removed 2 bases at V and 6 bases at J, leaving 11 bases unmatched. CDR1 and CDR2 (germline): LGHNA, YNFKEQ. CDR3 length: 16 amino acids. In DNA form, the CDR3 reads TGTGCCAGCAGCCAACTGGGTCTCCTGGGGGGGGATACGCAGTATTTT. Translating gives CASSQLGLLGGDTQYF.

The rearrangement uses TRBV14 and TRBJ2-7; 8 bases fit TRBD2. CDR3 length: 15 amino acids. After removal of 0 bases from V and 5 bases from J, the junction contained 6 bases not matched to a gene. Germline V gene sequence: CDR1 SGHDN, CDR2 FVKESK. The CDR3 coding sequence is TGTGCCAGCAGCCAAGAACTAGCGGAGGACCACGAGCAGTACTTC. Its translation: CASSQELAEDHEQYF.

V usage is TRBV5-1 and J usage is TRBJ2-7, with 11 bases that match TRBD1. The V gene's germline CDR1 is SGHRS and CDR2 YFSETQ. Trimming removed 6 bases from V and 5 bases from J; junction bases left unmatched: 4. The CDR3 is 13 residues long. The CDR3 sequence: CASTGQGANEQYF. As DNA, the CDR3 is TGCGCCAGCACCGGACAGGGGGCCAACGAGCAGTACTTC.

The V call is TRBV7-9, the J call TRBJ1-1; D not certain. The CDR3 has 11 amino acids. Per the germline V gene, CDR1 is SEHNR and CDR2 is FQNEAQ (reference sequence). V was pared by 1 base and J by 11 bases, with 8 bases between. CDR3 sequence: CASSLDGPAFF. CDR3 bases: TGTGCCAGCAGCTTAGACGGTCCGGCTTTCTTT.

The CDR3 region is CASSLRPGSSYEQYF. CDR3 nucleotides: TGTGCCAGCAGCTTAAGACCCGGAAGCTCCTACGAGCAGTACTTC. The genes are TRBV7-2 and TRBJ2-7; no clear D. The CDR3 extends over 15 amino acids. Trimming pared 2 bases from V and 0 bases from J, leaving 11 bases between. The germline gives CDR1 SGHTA, CDR2 FQGNSA.